These 25 T cell receptor beta chains came from one sample sequenced in a study of cytomegalovirus exposure and HLA in healthy donors. Primers included in the PCR were 60 Vbeta and 13 Jbeta primers. Method: immunoSEQ multiplex PCR; TCRdb's copy keeps in-frame clones and lacks some. The repertoire holds about 120,000 clones, around 77% seen once, with around 4% in the top ten. The sample consisted of PBMCs. The source is a human donor in good health.

The chain is built from TRBV19 and TRBJ1-1; 9 bases agree with TRBD1. The CDR3 spans 15 residues. Germline assignment: CDR1 LNHDA and CDR2 SQIVND (reference sequence). V was clipped by 10 bases and J by 0 bases; unmatched bases: 9. The CDR3 loop reads CATLGQGWMNTEAFF. CDR3 DNA: TGTGCCACTCTCGGACAGGGGTGGATGAACACTGAAGCTTTCTTT.

J is TRBJ1-5 and V is TRBV6-5, with unresolved D. The CDR3 totals 14 residues. Germline V lookup: CDR1 MNHEY, CDR2 SVGAGI. V dropped 2 bases and J dropped 3 bases, with 8 bases sitting between them. The CDR3 is CASSYHGVNQPQHF. The CDR3 DNA is TGTGCCAGCAGTTACCACGGGGTCAATCAGCCCCAGCATTTT.

This chain joins TRBV4-2 and TRBJ2-7; 10 bases are a match to TRBD2. The CDR3 contains 16 residues. The junction had 9 bases not matched to a gene; V was cut back by 2 bases and J by 5 bases. Looked up from germline, CDR1 is LGHNA and CDR2 is YNFKEQ. CDR3 loop: CASSQPTLAGENEQYF. CDR3 bases: TGTGCCAGCAGCCAACCCACCCTAGCGGGAGAGAACGAGCAGTACTTC.

The chain employs TRBV27 and TRBJ2-1, with 8 bases lining up with TRBD2. Germline V gives CDR1 MNHEY, CDR2 SMNVEV (reference sequence). Unmatched junction bases numbered 19, after V lost 8 bases and J lost 7 bases. This CDR3 spans 17 amino acids. This CDR3 reads CASPPYPFLAGRNEQFF. In DNA, the CDR3 is TGTGCCAGCCCCCCTTACCCCTTTCTAGCGGGTAGGAATGAGCAGTTCTTC.

This chain uses TRBV19 with TRBJ2-1, with TRBD2 identical over 13 bases. V lost 1 base to trimming and J lost 0 bases; unmatched junction nucleotides: 6. There are 19 residues in the CDR3. The V gene's germline CDR1 is LNHDA and CDR2 SQIVND (reference sequence). The DNA of the CDR3 is TGTGCCAGTAGTATAGGGGTCGGACTAGCGGGAGTCTCCTACAATGAGCAGTTCTTC. Translating gives CASSIGVGLAGVSYNEQFF.

V usage is TRBV11-1 and J usage is TRBJ1-1, with D possibly matching TRBD1 (5 bases). Trimming stripped 6 bases from V and 5 bases from J, with 22 bases between. This CDR3 comprises 16 residues. Germline V gene data show CDR1 as SGHAT and CDR2 as FQDESV (reference sequence). In DNA, the CDR3 is TGTGCCAGCAGTCCTAGGGGCCCGGGGGGGAGAACTGAAGCTTTCTTT. The encoded protein is CASSPRGPGGRTEAFF.

This chain connects TRBV11-3 to TRBJ2-3; TRBD2 agrees at 8 bases. CDR3 length: 16 amino acids. The trim removed 2 bases at V and 1 base at J, leaving 5 bases unmatched. The germline V gene encodes CDR1 SGHNT and CDR2 YENEEA. The CDR3 reads CASSLSSGRGTDTQYF. In DNA, the CDR3 is TGTGCCAGCAGCTTATCAAGCGGGAGAGGCACAGATACGCAGTATTTT.

This rearrangement joins TRBV18 to TRBJ1-1; D gene unclear. V shed 2 bases and J shed 0 bases, with 7 bases lying between them. Germline CDR1 is KGHSH and CDR2 is LQKENI. CDR3 length: 14 residues. CDR3 nucleotide sequence: TGTGCCAGCTCACCAGGGCAGATGAACACTGAAGCTTTCTTT. As protein: CASSPGQMNTEAFF.

The chain is built from TRBV5-1 and TRBJ1-5, with 7 bases aligning to TRBD1. The CDR3 totals 14 residues. CDR1 and CDR2 from the germline V gene are SGHRS and YFSETQ. With 0 bases clipped from V and 6 bases from J, the junction kept 3 bases outside the gene matches. In DNA, the CDR3 is TGCGCCAGCAGCTTGGCAGGGGGGCCTCAGCCCCAGCATTTT. Translation gives CASSLAGGPQPQHF.

The chain recombines TRBV19 with TRBJ1-3; a possible D gene is TRBD1 (5 bases). The V end was cut by 5 bases, the J end by 3 bases, with 17 bases between. The CDR3 totals 16 residues. CDR1 and CDR2 (germline): LNHDA, SQIVND (reference sequence). The DNA for the CDR3 is TGTGCCAGTAGTTCCCGGGGGGGAGTTTATGGAAACACCATATATTTT. It codes for CASSSRGGVYGNTIYF.

In this sample, this clone turned up once. An end of the junction differs from the germline gene, which may be a read error. The DNA for the CDR3 is TGTGCCAGCAGTTTAGATACGGGATCCCCCAAACTCGAATTT. Translation gives CASSLDTGSPKLEF. V and J are TRBV28 and TRBJ1-6; D is ambiguous. This CDR3 has 14 amino acids. Germline CDR1 reads MDHEN; CDR2 reads SYDVKM.

The V and J genes are TRBV9 and TRBJ2-5, with 12 bases aligning to TRBD2. The closer fit of TRBJ2-7 to the DNA end suggests the J call may be wrong. The CDR3 has 16 residues. The germline CDR1 and CDR2 sequences are SGDLS and YYNGEE. The CDR3 nucleotides are TGTGCCAGCAGCGCCGGACTAGCGGGACAAAACTACGAGCAGTACTTC. Translating gives CASSAGLAGQNYEQYF.

The V gene is TRBV9, the J gene TRBJ2-7; 8 bases align to TRBD2. The CDR3 runs 19 residues. Unmatched junction bases numbered 15, after V lost 0 bases and J lost 1 base. Germline V CDR1 and CDR2: SGDLS, YYNGEE. CDR3 bases: TGTGCCAGCAGCGTAGGAGTAATAGCGGGACCCACCGGGTCCTACGAGCAGTACTTC. It specifies CASSVGVIAGPTGSYEQYF.

This clone turned up a few times. The rearrangement joins TRBV28 to TRBJ2-5, with 10 bases matching TRBD2. V lost 7 bases to trimming and J lost 5 bases; unmatched junction nucleotides: 10. In germline, CDR1 is MDHEN, CDR2 SYDVKM. This CDR3 region has 15 residues. The CDR3 DNA is TGTGCCAGCATTCCTAGCGGGAGAGGGTCGGAGACCCAGTACTTC. Amino acids: CASIPSGRGSETQYF.

This clone was seen only a few times. The V gene is TRBV5-1, the J gene TRBJ2-7, with a tentative D call TRBD1 (5 bases). The CDR3 spans 12 residues. The V end lost 3 bases, the J end lost 4 bases, and 8 bases lay between the germline ends. From germline, CDR1 is SGHRS and CDR2 YFSETQ. CDR3 residues: CASSSDRYEQYF. The CDR3 DNA follows: TGCGCCAGCAGCTCCGACAGATACGAGCAGTACTTC.

The chain recombines TRBV6-6 with TRBJ2-7; TRBD2 matches at 7 bases. The germline V gene encodes CDR1 MNHNY and CDR2 SVGAGI (reference sequence). The junction had 13 bases not matched to a gene; V was cut back by 11 bases and J by 3 bases. CDR3 length equals 14 residues. The CDR3, as DNA: TGTGCCTCCGAGCGGGGCGGGACTCTCTACGAGCAGTACTTC. As protein: CASERGGTLYEQYF.

DNA for the CDR3: TGCGCCAGCAGTTTAGCGGGAGGGGCCCCCAATGAGCAGTTCTTC. It yields the protein CASSLAGGAPNEQFF. The chain recombines TRBV5-1 with TRBJ2-1; TRBD2 aligns across 11 bases. The germline CDR1 and CDR2 sequences are SGHRS and YFSETQ. The ends lost 5 bases at V and 6 bases at J; junction bases unmatched: 7. This CDR3 is 15 amino acids long.

The chain combines TRBV2 with TRBJ1-2, with 9 positions matching TRBD1. CDR3 length equals 14 residues. Germline V CDR1 and CDR2: SNHLY, FYNNEI. J gave up 5 bases and V 4 bases, and 5 bases lay outside the gene matches. The DNA for the CDR3 is TGTGCCAGCAGTGTGACAGGGGGGGATTATGGCTACACCTTC. Translated: CASSVTGGDYGYTF.

The J gene is TRBJ1-2, the V gene TRBV10-3; 9 bases agree with TRBD1. The CDR3 extends over 14 amino acids. After removal of 2 bases from V and 8 bases from J, the junction contained 6 bases not matched to a gene. Germline V gives CDR1 ENHRY, CDR2 SYGVKD. CDR3 amino acids: CAISEVAQGAGYTF. CDR3 sequence (DNA): TGTGCCATCAGTGAGGTTGCACAGGGGGCAGGCTACACCTTC.

J is TRBJ1-2 and V is TRBV4-1; D gene unclear. The CDR3 is 15 residues long. Germline CDR1 and CDR2: MGHRA and YSYEKL. V was pared by 4 bases and J by 0 bases, with 12 bases between. CDR3 region: CASSRSAETNYGYTF. CDR3 DNA: TGCGCCAGCAGCCGTTCCGCGGAGACTAACTATGGCTACACCTTC.

The V gene is TRBV7-2, the J gene TRBJ1-2, with TRBD1 identical over 11 bases. Looked up from germline, CDR1 is SGHTA and CDR2 is FQGNSA. This CDR3 spans 14 amino acids. Trimming removed 3 bases from V and 5 bases from J; junction bases left unmatched: 2. The CDR3 region is CASSFGQGAYGYTF. The CDR3 DNA sequence: TGTGCCAGCAGCTTTGGACAGGGGGCATATGGCTACACCTTC.

The chain is built from TRBV6-6 and TRBJ2-5; no reliable D call. The J call is in doubt because the DNA end fits TRBJ2-7 better. The CDR3 extends over 13 amino acids. Looked up from germline, CDR1 is MNHNY and CDR2 is SVGAGI (reference sequence). The CDR3 DNA sequence: TGTGCCAGCAACCACGGAGACTCCTACGAGCAGTACTTC. This sequence encodes CASNHGDSYEQYF.

The rearrangement joins TRBV19 to TRBJ2-1; 8 nucleotides agree with TRBD2. The CDR3 loop spans 14 amino acids. V shed 7 bases and J 7 bases; nucleotides not matched to a gene: 9. Germline CDR1 LNHDA, CDR2 SQIVND (reference sequence). CDR3 coding DNA: TGTGCCAGTACGAGGGCGGGAGGTCTTAATGAGCAGTTCTTC. It is translated as CASTRAGGLNEQFF.

This clone turned up a few times. The V and J genes are TRBV14 and TRBJ2-1, with TRBD2 matching 8 bases. The length of the CDR3 is 16 residues. Germline V lookup: CDR1 SGHDN, CDR2 FVKESK. V dropped 5 bases and J dropped 5; count of bases not matched to a gene: 11. The CDR3 nucleotides read TGTGCCAGCAGCTCGGCACTAGCGGTGAGAAACAATGAGCAGTTCTTC. This sequence encodes CASSSALAVRNNEQFF.

This chain connects TRBV18 to TRBJ1-3; 7 positions agree with TRBD1. The junction had 6 bases not matched to a gene; V was cut back by 3 bases and J by 4 bases. Germline assignment: CDR1 KGHSH and CDR2 LQKENI. The CDR3 loop spans 15 amino acids. The CDR3 here is CASSPRTGAGNTIYF. For the CDR3, the DNA is TGTGCCAGCTCACCGCGCACAGGGGCAGGAAACACCATATATTTT.